This T cell receptor (beta chain) was sequenced for a study of T cell changes during pregnancy in multiple sclerosis. The CDR3 runs to 15 residues. V was shortened by 7 bases and J by 2 bases, with 18 bases between the two germline ends. Germline lookup yields CDR1 MDHEN and CDR2 SYDVKM. The protocol was immunoSEQ multiplex PCR, while the TCRdb copy is restricted to in-frame clones and leaves out a portion. The data contain approximately 71,000 clones, around 94% of them singletons. The sequencing used peripheral blood, collected in the third trimester of pregnancy. The sequence was collected from a female donor with multiple sclerosis, enrolled in a pregnancy study. The V and J genes are TRBV28 and TRBJ2-7, with a possible D match to TRBD1 (6 bases). The CDR3, as DNA: TGTGCCAGCATCAAAGGTCCAGGGGATACCTACGAGCAGTACTTC. Its translation: CASIKGPGDTYEQYF.